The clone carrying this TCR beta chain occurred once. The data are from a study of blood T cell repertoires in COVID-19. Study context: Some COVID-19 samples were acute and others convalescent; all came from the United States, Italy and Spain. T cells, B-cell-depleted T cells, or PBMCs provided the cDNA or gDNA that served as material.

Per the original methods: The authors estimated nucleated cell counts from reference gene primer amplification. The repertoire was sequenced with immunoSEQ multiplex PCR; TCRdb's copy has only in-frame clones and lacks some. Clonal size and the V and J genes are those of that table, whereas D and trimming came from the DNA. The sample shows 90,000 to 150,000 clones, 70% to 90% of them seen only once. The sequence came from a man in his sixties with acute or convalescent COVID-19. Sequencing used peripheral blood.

The CDR3 nucleotides are TGTGCCAGCAGCGTAGAAGCGGGAGTCTATGGGGAGCTGTTTTTT. Translated, it gives CASSVEAGVYGELFF. The chain couples TRBV9 to TRBJ2-2; 8 bases fit TRBD2. V shed 0 bases and J 8 bases; nucleotides not matched to a gene: 6. CDR1 is SGDLS and CDR2 is YYNGEE in the germline V gene. This CDR3 has 15 amino acids.